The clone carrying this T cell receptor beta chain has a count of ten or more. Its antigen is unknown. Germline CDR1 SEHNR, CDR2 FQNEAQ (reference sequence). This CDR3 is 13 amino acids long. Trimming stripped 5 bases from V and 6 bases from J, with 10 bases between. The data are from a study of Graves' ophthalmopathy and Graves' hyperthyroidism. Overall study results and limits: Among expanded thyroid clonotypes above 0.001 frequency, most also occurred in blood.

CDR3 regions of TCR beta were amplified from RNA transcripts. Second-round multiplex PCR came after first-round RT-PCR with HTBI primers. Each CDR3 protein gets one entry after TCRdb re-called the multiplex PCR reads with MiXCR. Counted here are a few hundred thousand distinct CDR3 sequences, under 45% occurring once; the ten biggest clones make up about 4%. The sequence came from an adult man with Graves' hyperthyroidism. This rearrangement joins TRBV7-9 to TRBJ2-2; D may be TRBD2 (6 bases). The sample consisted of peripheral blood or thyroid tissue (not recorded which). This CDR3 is CASSRQRAGELFF. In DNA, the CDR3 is TGTGCCAGCAGCCGACAGCGGGCCGGGGAGCTGTTTTTT.